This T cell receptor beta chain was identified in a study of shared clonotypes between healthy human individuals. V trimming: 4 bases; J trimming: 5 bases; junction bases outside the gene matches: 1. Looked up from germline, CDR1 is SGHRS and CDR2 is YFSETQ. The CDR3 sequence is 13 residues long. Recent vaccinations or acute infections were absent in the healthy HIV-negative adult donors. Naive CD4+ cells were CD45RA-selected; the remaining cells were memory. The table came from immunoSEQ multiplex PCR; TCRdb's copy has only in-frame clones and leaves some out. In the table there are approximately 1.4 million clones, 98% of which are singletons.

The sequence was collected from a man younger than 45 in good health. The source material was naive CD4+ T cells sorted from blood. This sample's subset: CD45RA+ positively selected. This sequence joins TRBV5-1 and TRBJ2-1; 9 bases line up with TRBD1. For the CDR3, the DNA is TGCGCCAGCAGCCGGACAGGGGACAATGAGCAGTTCTTC. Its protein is CASSRTGDNEQFF. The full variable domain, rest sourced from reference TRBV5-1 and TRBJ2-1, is KAGVTQTPRYLIKTRGQQVTLSCSPISGHRSVSWYQQTPGQGLQFLFEYFSETQRNKGNFPGRFSGRQFSNSRSEMNVSTLELGDSALYLCASSRTGDNEQFFGPGTRLTVL.